The 29 T cell receptor beta chains below come from one sample, sequenced in a study of T-cell memory formation after mild COVID-19 (dated by TCRdb to the early 2020s). To prepare the library, 5' RACE was applied. Reads for this sample came from an Illumina NovaSeq 6000. TCRdb handled the public reads itself, with Q25 trimming in fastp and clone calling in MiXCR, and kept productive beta chains. Rows merge per CDR3 protein into single entries with the most common DNA and genes. For this sample the table gives about 290,000 distinct CDR3 sequences, of which about a sixth were detected only once. The ten largest clones add up to approximately 23% of the sample. Sequencing used PBMCs or a T cell subset sorted from them (not recorded which). These receptors were collected from a man aged 18 to 30 who had mild COVID-19 (a few samples of this study predate the infection). The sample titles of this study are shuffled in the database, so cell type and time point are left out; the donor was told from shared clones.

Concerning this clonotype: A read error may produce the germline difference seen at one junction end. The rearrangement links TRBV14 to TRBJ2-1, with TRBD2 identical over 10 bases. The germline V gene encodes CDR1 SGHDN and CDR2 FVKESK. The CDR3 runs 15 residues. The CDR3 nucleotides read TGTGCCAGCAGCCGTACTAGCGGGGCCTACAATGAGCAGTTATTC. Its translation is CASSRTSGAYNEQLF.

The chain joins TRBV24-1 to TRBJ2-2; 7 bases are shared with TRBD2. The CDR3 sequence is 17 residues long. CDR1 is KGHDR and CDR2 is SFDVKD in the germline V gene. Germline trimming cut 1 base from V and 4 bases from J; bases unmatched to any gene: 8. CDR3 sequence reads: CATSDFRAGIGTGELFF. The CDR3 nucleotides read TGTGCCACCAGTGATTTTCGAGCGGGGATAGGCACCGGGGAGCTGTTTTTT.

V is TRBV20-1 and J is TRBJ2-7; D may be TRBD1 or TRBD2 (5 bases each). The CDR3 has 13 amino acids. The germline V gene encodes CDR1 DFQATT and CDR2 SNEGSKA (reference sequence). The ends were cut back, 4 bases at V and 3 bases at J, with 13 bases in the middle. The CDR3 loop reads CSAIGTRHYEQYF. DNA for the CDR3: TGCAGTGCTATCGGGACGAGACACTACGAGCAGTACTTC.

J is TRBJ1-5 and V is TRBV10-3; D is uncertain. Germline values: CDR1 ENHRY, CDR2 SYGVKD. There are 16 residues in the CDR3. V gave up 8 bases and J gave up 8 bases, with 25 bases separating them. The CDR3 DNA reads TGTGCCATCGGAAGCCCGGACCGCTCAAGGTTGGAGCCCCAGCATTTT. As protein: CAIGSPDRSRLEPQHF.

The rearrangement uses TRBV7-9 and TRBJ2-3; D call uncertain. V lost 2 bases, J lost 2 bases, and 11 bases lay in between. The CDR3 covers 15 residues. Looked up from germline, CDR1 is SEHNR and CDR2 is FQNEAQ (reference sequence). The CDR3 DNA sequence: TGTGCCAGCAGCTTATACGGCGGTTCCACAGATACGCAGTATTTT. This encodes CASSLYGGSTDTQYF.

CDR3 nucleotide sequence: TGCAGTGCTCGTCCCGGGTTGAGTAACACCGGGGAGCTGTTTTTT. This gives the protein CSARPGLSNTGELFF. This chain connects TRBV20-1 to TRBJ2-2, with D unclear. The V end was cut by 5 bases, the J end by 2 bases, with 15 bases between. Looked up from germline, CDR1 is DFQATT and CDR2 is SNEGSKA (reference sequence). The CDR3 covers 15 residues.

This clonotype showed up many times. V is TRBV11-2 and J is TRBJ2-7, with unresolved D. Germline V gene lookup returns CDR1 SGHAT and CDR2 FQNNGV. The CDR3 extends over 16 amino acids. V was pared by 7 bases and J by 0 bases, with 19 bases between. The CDR3 is CASTSIGRVNSYEQYF. The CDR3 DNA is TGTGCCAGCACCTCAATCGGACGGGTCAACTCCTACGAGCAGTACTTC.

CDR3 DNA: TGTGCCAGCAGCGGCGGATTAATACGGACAGGGGACGAAGCTTTCTTT. Protein: CASSGGLIRTGDEAFF. The chain carries TRBV9 and TRBJ1-1; 9 positions match TRBD1. CDR3 length equals 16 residues. The ends lost 3 bases at V and 8 bases at J; junction bases unmatched: 14. Germline V gene lookup returns CDR1 SGDLS and CDR2 YYNGEE.

A few counts support this clonotype. CDR3 nucleotides: TGTGCCAGCAGCTTAGCGAGTAGCGGGGGTCCCGAGAACAATGAGCAGTTCTTC. It is translated as CASSLASSGGPENNEQFF. The rearrangement joins TRBV7-6 to TRBJ2-1; TRBD2 agrees at 9 bases. The length of the CDR3 is 18 residues. V shed 0 bases, J shed 5 bases, and the junction held 11 bases outside the gene matches. Germline lookup yields CDR1 SGHVS and CDR2 FNYEAQ.

In its sample, this clonotype was seen many times. The V gene is TRBV23-1, the J gene TRBJ2-5; 7 bases align to TRBD1. TRBV23-1 is given ORF status, its function remaining uncertain. This CDR3 comprises 15 residues. CDR3 residues: CAVVLVGRGQETQYF. The CDR3 region has the DNA TGCGCAGTGGTCCTCGTTGGCAGGGGGCAAGAGACCCAGTACTTC.

J is TRBJ2-7 and V is TRBV4-3, with 12 bases that match TRBD2. Germline values: CDR1 LGHNA, CDR2 YSLEER. The CDR3 is made up of 15 amino acids. Trimming at V came to 1 base and at J to 3 bases, leaving 1 base not matched to a gene. The chain's CDR3 is CASSQGTSGNYEQYF. CDR3 in DNA: TGCGCCAGCAGCCAAGGGACTAGCGGGAACTACGAGCAGTACTTC.

The chain carries TRBV7-8 and TRBJ1-1; no clear D. CDR3 length: 14 residues. CDR1 SGHVS and CDR2 FQNEAQ come from the germline V gene. Trimming shortened V by 2 bases and J by 1 base, and 8 bases separated the two germline ends. Written as DNA, the CDR3 is TGTGCCAGCAGCTTACTACATGCGAACACTGAAGCTTTCTTT. Translating gives CASSLLHANTEAFF. Supplemented by reference TRBV7-8 and TRBJ1-1, the full variable domain reads GAGVSQSPRYKVAKRGQDVALRCDPISGHVSLFWYQQALGQGPEFLTYFQNEAQLDKSGLPSDRFFAERPEGSVSTLKIQRTQQEDSAVYLCASSLLHANTEAFFGQGTRLTVV.

The chain combines TRBV29-1 with TRBJ1-1; 10 nucleotides align to TRBD1. The CDR3 runs 12 residues. The junction had 0 bases not matched to a gene; V was cut back by 4 bases and J by 4 bases. Germline V gene sequence: CDR1 SQVTM, CDR2 ANQGSEA. In DNA, the CDR3 is TGCAGCGTTGGGGACAGGGGCACTGAAGCTTTCTTT. Translated: CSVGDRGTEAFF.

The chain employs TRBV6-6 and TRBJ1-2; unclear D gene. Germline V CDR1 and CDR2: MNHNY, SVGAGI (reference sequence). The CDR3 is 16 amino acids. Trimming took 0 bases from V and 5 from J, leaving 16 bases between them. The CDR3 is CASSYSEAGRGYGYTF. The CDR3 bases are TGTGCCAGCAGTTACTCTGAGGCAGGCCGTGGTTATGGCTACACCTTC.

In its sample, this clonotype was seen a few times. The gene calls are TRBV9 and TRBJ1-2; TRBD1 is a possible D gene (6 bases). V lost 0 bases and J lost 4, with 13 bases in between. Germline-derived CDR1 and CDR2 are SGDLS and YYNGEE. CDR3 length: 15 amino acids. Here the CDR3 DNA reads TGTGCCAGCAGCGTAGCGGGGGGCCCTACCTATGGCTACACCTTC. This codes for CASSVAGGPTYGYTF.

A few counts support this clonotype. This rearrangement joins TRBV20-1 to TRBJ1-1; 9 bases match TRBD1. This CDR3 spans 14 amino acids. CDR1 and CDR2 (germline): DFQATT, SNEGSKA (reference sequence). J lost 2 bases, V lost 2 bases, and 3 bases had no gene match. CDR3 in amino acids: CSARTGGFNTEAFF. As DNA, the CDR3 is TGCAGTGCTAGAACAGGGGGCTTTAACACTGAAGCTTTCTTT.

The chain joins TRBV20-1 to TRBJ2-1, with TRBD2 identical over 12 bases. The germline gives CDR1 DFQATT, CDR2 SNEGSKA (reference sequence). The trim removed 1 base at V and 8 bases at J, leaving 12 bases unmatched. The CDR3 loop spans 17 amino acids. The CDR3 DNA reads TGCAGTGCTAGAGGCCTGACCCTAGCGGGGGGGCCATATGAGCAGTTCTTC. Its translation: CSARGLTLAGGPYEQFF.

This clonotype was seen more than once but under ten times. A much larger clone lies a single base off, so this may be a read error. The chain carries TRBV15 and TRBJ1-5; D is unclear. The germline CDR1 and CDR2 sequences are LNHNV and YYDKDF (reference sequence). V was clipped by 0 bases and J by 5 bases, with 2 bases between them. The CDR3 sequence is 12 residues long. The CDR3 region has the DNA TGTGCCACCAGCAGAGATTATCAGCCCCAGCATTTT. This encodes CATSRDYQPQHF.

CDR3 amino acids: CASSFQTSYNQPQHF. CDR3 coding DNA: TGCGCCAGCAGCTTTCAAACTAGCTACAATCAGCCCCAGCATTTT. The rearrangement uses TRBV5-1 and TRBJ1-5; the D is unclear. CDR3 length: 15 residues. Germline V lookup: CDR1 SGHRS, CDR2 YFSETQ. Trimming shortened V by 2 bases and J by 3 bases, and 12 bases separated the two germline ends.

The V and J genes are TRBV7-9 and TRBJ2-7; D possibly corresponds to TRBD1 (5 bases). This CDR3 has 9 residues. From germline, CDR1 is SEHNR and CDR2 FQNEAQ (reference sequence). Trimming pared 5 bases from V and 12 bases from J, leaving 8 bases between. CDR3 nucleotide sequence: TGTGCCAGCAGCGCAGGGTCGTACGTC. Protein: CASSAGSYV.

The CDR3 nucleotides are TGTGCCAGCAGCCAGGATCAGGGCTGGACTGAAGCTTTCTTT. This translates into CASSQDQGWTEAFF. The V call is TRBV4-2, the J call TRBJ1-1; TRBD1 might be the D (5 bases). Germline CDR1 LGHNA, CDR2 YNFKEQ. This CDR3 is built from 14 residues. Trimming removed 3 bases from V and 5 bases from J, with 13 bases in between.

This clonotype was recorded a few times. This chain uses TRBV18 with TRBJ1-5; perhaps TRBD1 as D (5 bases). Trimming took 5 bases from V and 2 from J, leaving 22 bases between them. Germline assignment: CDR1 KGHSH and CDR2 LQKENI. This CDR3 is 18 amino acids long. This CDR3 reads CASSSLDGRGRGNQPQHF. The CDR3 DNA sequence: TGTGCCAGCTCATCCCTCGATGGCCGGGGACGGGGCAATCAGCCCCAGCATTTT.

The J gene is TRBJ2-7, the V gene TRBV7-9; 7 positions match TRBD2. Trimming cost V 4 bases and J 6 bases; bases outside gene matches: 6. Per the germline V gene, CDR1 is SEHNR and CDR2 is FQNEAQ (reference sequence). The CDR3 covers 13 residues. CDR3 loop: CASSSQWEGEQYV. CDR3 coding DNA: TGTGCCAGCAGCTCTCAGTGGGAGGGCGAGCAGTACGTC.

The V gene is TRBV7-6, the J gene TRBJ1-1; maybe TRBD1 (5 bases). Deletions cut 1 base from V and 1 base from J, with 10 bases between. The CDR3 runs to 15 residues. CDR1 SGHVS and CDR2 FNYEAQ come from the germline V gene. Written as DNA, the CDR3 is TGTGCCAGCAGCTTAGGCGGGGGTAGGAACACTGAAGCTTTCTTT. Its protein is CASSLGGGRNTEAFF.

A few counts support this clonotype. The chain employs TRBV7-8 and TRBJ2-3; D unresolved. CDR3 length: 14 amino acids. The germline V gene has CDR1 SGHVS and CDR2 FQNEAQ. V dropped 1 base and J dropped 9 bases, with 14 bases sitting between them. The CDR3 region is CASSLGAPSWTQYF. Here the CDR3 DNA reads TGTGCCAGCAGCTTAGGGGCTCCCTCGTGGACGCAGTATTTT.

This clonotype was seen only a few times. CDR3 in amino acids: CASSQTGAKTQYF. The CDR3 DNA is TGTGCCAGCAGCCAAACGGGGGCGAAGACCCAGTACTTC. The chain has TRBV3-1 and TRBJ2-5; the D call may be TRBD1 or TRBD2 (6 bases each). The CDR3 loop spans 13 amino acids. Germline V gene data show CDR1 as LGHDT and CDR2 as YNNKEL (reference sequence). V lost 2 bases and J lost 6, with 10 bases in between.

In its sample, this clonotype was seen a few times. The gene calls are TRBV10-3 and TRBJ1-5; D ambiguous. The CDR3 totals 12 residues. V gave up 0 bases and J gave up 4 bases, with 1 base separating them. The germline gives CDR1 ENHRY, CDR2 SYGVKD. DNA for the CDR3: TGTGCCATCAGTGAGTCGAATCAGCCCCAGCATTTT. This sequence encodes CAISESNQPQHF.

This clonotype was seen a handful of times. V gene TRBV20-1 combines with J gene TRBJ2-2; 11 bases match TRBD2. V lost 2 bases, J lost 4 bases, and 6 bases stayed unmatched. From germline, CDR1 is DFQATT and CDR2 SNEGSKA (reference sequence). The CDR3 extends over 16 amino acids. The CDR3 DNA is TGCAGTGCTAGAATTACTAGCGGGGGCTCCACCGGGGAGCTGTTTTTT. Protein product: CSARITSGGSTGELFF.

This clonotype has just a few counts. The chain joins TRBV18 to TRBJ2-6, with 9 bases lining up with TRBD1. The length of the CDR3 is 18 residues. The V gene end was trimmed by 4 bases and the J gene end by 0 bases; junction bases not matched to a gene: 7. The germline V gene has CDR1 KGHSH and CDR2 LQKENI. The CDR3 bases are TGTGCCAGCTCACAGCCGGGACAGGGTTTCTCTGGGGCCAACGTCCTGACTTTC. Translated: CASSQPGQGFSGANVLTF.